What follows describes a single T cell receptor (beta chain). No antigen is known for it. Assay: immunoSEQ multiplex PCR; the TCRdb copy retains only in-frame clones and omits some. The table shows about 76,000 clones, with 85% to 95% occurring only once. Patients received at least one anti-epileptic drug before surgery. This CDR3 is 17 amino acids long. The germline V gene has CDR1 SGHRS and CDR2 YFSETQ. After removal of 2 bases from V and 1 base from J, the junction contained 6 bases not matched to a gene. This sample was taken from a study of brain T cells in children with intractable seizures. Study conclusions and caveats: Pre- and post-surgery blood differed in depth, so pre-surgery absences may be undersampling.

V gene TRBV5-1 combines with J gene TRBJ2-2, with 9 bases lining up with TRBD2. The input for sequencing was peripheral blood, taken at surgery. This sequence originates from a boy in the first two years of life with tuberous sclerosis and intractable seizures. CDR3 sequence reads: CASSFLAGALNTGELFF. The CDR3, as DNA: TGCGCCAGCAGCTTTTTAGCGGGGGCTCTGAACACCGGGGAGCTGTTTTTT.